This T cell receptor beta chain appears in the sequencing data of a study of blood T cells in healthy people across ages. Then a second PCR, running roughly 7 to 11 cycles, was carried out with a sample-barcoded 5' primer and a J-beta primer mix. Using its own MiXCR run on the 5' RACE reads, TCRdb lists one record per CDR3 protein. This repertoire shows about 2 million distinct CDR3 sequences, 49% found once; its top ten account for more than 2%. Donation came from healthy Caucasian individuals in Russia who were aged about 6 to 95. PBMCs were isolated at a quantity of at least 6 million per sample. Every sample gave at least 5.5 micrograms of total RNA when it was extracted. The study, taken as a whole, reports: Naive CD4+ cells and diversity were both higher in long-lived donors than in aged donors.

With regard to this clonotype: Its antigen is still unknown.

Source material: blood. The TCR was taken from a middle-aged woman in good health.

Here the CDR3 DNA reads TGCGCCAGCAGCCAAGTCCCTAGCGGGGGTGCCTATGGCTACACCTTC. This codes for CASSQVPSGGAYGYTF. The chain recombines TRBV4-3 with TRBJ1-2, with a weak D call TRBD1 (5 bases). Germline V gene lookup returns CDR1 LGHNA and CDR2 YSLEER. V lost 1 base and J lost 4, with 16 bases in between. This CDR3 is 16 amino acids long.